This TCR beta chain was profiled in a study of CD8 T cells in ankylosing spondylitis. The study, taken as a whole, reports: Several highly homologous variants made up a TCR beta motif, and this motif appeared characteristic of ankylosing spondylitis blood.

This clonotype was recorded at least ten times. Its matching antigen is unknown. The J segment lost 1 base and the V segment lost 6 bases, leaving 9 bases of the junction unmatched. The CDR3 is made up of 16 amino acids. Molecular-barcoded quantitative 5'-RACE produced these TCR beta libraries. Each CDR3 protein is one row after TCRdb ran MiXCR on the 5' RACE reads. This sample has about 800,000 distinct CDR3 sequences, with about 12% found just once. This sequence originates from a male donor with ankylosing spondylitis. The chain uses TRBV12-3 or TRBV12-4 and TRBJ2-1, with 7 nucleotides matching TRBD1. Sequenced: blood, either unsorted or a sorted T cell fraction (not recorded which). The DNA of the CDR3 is TGTGCCAGCAGCCGGACAGGCCCCGGGTCCTACAATGAGCAGTTCTTC. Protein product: CASSRTGPGSYNEQFF.